This is a list of T cell receptor beta chains from one sample in a study of shared clonotypes between healthy human individuals. Profiling relied on immunoSEQ multiplex PCR, and the TCRdb table lists in-frame clones only, not all of them. The sample lists 2 million to 2.5 million clones; 85% to 95% were seen once. The sequencing input was naive CD8+ T cells from PBMCs. These receptors were collected from a man aged 18-30 years in good health. Some clones in this sample may be carry-over from other donors' samples. CDR3s include the opening cysteine and the closing phenylalanine or tryptophan. D genes are given only for firm matches. A clone size is listed for some rows: how often the clone was seen (once, few, many), or a class if it is expanded.

D,length,size,J,V,DNA,CDR3
NA,14,NA,TRBJ2-2,TRBV19,TGTGCCAGTGGGACGGGACGGAACACCGGGGAGCTGTTTTTT,CASGTGRNTGELFF
TRBD2,16,NA,TRBJ2-7,TRBV13,TGTGCCAGCAGCTTAGGACTAGCGGGAGTGTGGGGCGAGCAGTACTTC,CASSLGLAGVWGEQYF
TRBD2,15,NA,TRBJ2-3,TRBV28,TGTGCCAGCAGCTCGCTAGCGGGAGGCCGGGATACGCAGTATTTT,CASSSLAGGRDTQYF
NA,15,NA,TRBJ2-1,TRBV19,TGTGCCACCCAGAGGGACTTGGAAACCTACAATGAGCAGTTCTTC,CATQRDLETYNEQFF
NA,13,NA,TRBJ2-7,TRBV6-5,TGTGCCAGCAGTTACGCCCTTTCCTACGAGCAGTACTTC,CASSYALSYEQYF
TRBD2,15,NA,TRBJ2-5,TRBV7-9,TGTGCCAGCAGCTCTGGGGGGGGTTACCAAGAGACCCAGTACTTC,CASSSGGGYQETQYF
NA,13,NA,TRBJ1-5,TRBV7-9,TGTGCCAGCAGCTTAGATAAGGAACAGCCCCAGCATTTT,CASSLDKEQPQHF
TRBD1,14,NA,TRBJ1-5,TRBV11-3,TGTGCCAGCAGCGTGGACAGGATACCTAGGCCCCAGCATTTT,CASSVDRIPRPQHF
NA,14,once,TRBJ2-7,TRBV4-2,TGTGCCAGCAGCACTGAGGACAGCTCCTACGAGCAGTACTTC,CASSTEDSSYEQYF
NA,14,NA,TRBJ2-3,TRBV14,TGTGCCAGCAGCCAAGCCCCCAGCACAGATACGCAGTATTTT,CASSQAPSTDTQYF
NA,10,NA,TRBJ2-7,TRBV29-1,TGCAGCGCACTGGGTCACGAGCAGTACTTC,CSALGHEQYF
NA,15,NA,TRBJ1-5,TRBV28,TGTGCCAGCACCTATGTCCGGGGACGGAATCAGCCCCAGCATTTT,CASTYVRGRNQPQHF
NA,16,NA,TRBJ2-7,TRBV4-1,TGCGCCAGCAGCCACAGTCAGGAAACTCTTTCCTACGAGCAGTACTTC,CASSHSQETLSYEQYF
NA,13,NA,TRBJ2-7,TRBV5-1,TGCGCCAGCAGCTTGGCCCGAGATTACGAGCAGTACTTC,CASSLARDYEQYF
TRBD2,14,few,TRBJ2-7,TRBV27,TGTGCCAGCAGTTTAGGGACTAGCGGCTACGAGCAGTACTTC,CASSLGTSGYEQYF
NA,13,NA,TRBJ2-5,TRBV7-9,TGTGCCAGCAGGCAACGCGTGGAGGAGACCCAGTACTTC,CASRQRVEETQYF
TRBD1,15,NA,TRBJ2-3,TRBV13,TGTGCCAGCAGCCCCTCGGGACAGTCCACAGATACGCAGTATTTT,CASSPSGQSTDTQYF
TRBD1,15,NA,TRBJ1-5,TRBV6-5,TGTGCCAGCAGTTACTCACGGGTACAGGGGACGCCCCAGCATTTT,CASSYSRVQGTPQHF
NA,13,NA,TRBJ1-2,TRBV11-2,TGTGCCAGCAGGGGCGACGGAAACTATGGCTACACCTTC,CASRGDGNYGYTF
TRBD1,16,NA,TRBJ2-2,TRBV7-9,TGTGCCAGCAGCTTAGGGGACAGGATCGTCGCCGGGGAGCTGTTTTTT,CASSLGDRIVAGELFF
NA,13,NA,TRBJ2-1,TRBV18,TGTGCCAGCTCACCTTCACACGATACGGCCCCTCTCTTC,CASSPSHDTAPLF
NA,13,NA,TRBJ1-3,TRBV14,TGTGCCAGCAGCCCCGGCGGTGGAAACACCATATATTTT,CASSPGGGNTIYF